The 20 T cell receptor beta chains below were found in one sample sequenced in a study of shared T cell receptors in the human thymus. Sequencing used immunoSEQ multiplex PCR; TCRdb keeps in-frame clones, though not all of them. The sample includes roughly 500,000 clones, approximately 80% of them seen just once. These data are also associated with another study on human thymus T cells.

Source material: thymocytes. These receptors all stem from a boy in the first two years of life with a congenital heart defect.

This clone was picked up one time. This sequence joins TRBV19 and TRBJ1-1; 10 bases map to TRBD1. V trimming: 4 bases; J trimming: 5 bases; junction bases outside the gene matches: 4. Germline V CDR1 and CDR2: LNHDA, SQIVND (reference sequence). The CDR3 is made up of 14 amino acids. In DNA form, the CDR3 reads TGTGCCAGTAGTACCTGGACAGGGGGGACTGAAGCTTTCTTT. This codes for CASSTWTGGTEAFF.

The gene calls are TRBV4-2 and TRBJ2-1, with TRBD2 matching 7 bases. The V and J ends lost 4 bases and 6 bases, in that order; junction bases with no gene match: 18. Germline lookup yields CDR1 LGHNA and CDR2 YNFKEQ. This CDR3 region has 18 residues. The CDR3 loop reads CASSPMGLAGESGNEQFF. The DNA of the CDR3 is TGTGCCAGCAGCCCCATGGGGTTGGCGGGAGAGTCGGGCAATGAGCAGTTCTTC.

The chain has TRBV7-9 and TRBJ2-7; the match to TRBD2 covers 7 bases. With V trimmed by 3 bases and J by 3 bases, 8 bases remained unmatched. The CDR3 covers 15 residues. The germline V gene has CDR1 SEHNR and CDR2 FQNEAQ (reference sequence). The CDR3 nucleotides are TGTGCCAGCAGCTTCTGGAGGGAGGGAAACTACGAGCAGTACTTC. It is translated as CASSFWREGNYEQYF.

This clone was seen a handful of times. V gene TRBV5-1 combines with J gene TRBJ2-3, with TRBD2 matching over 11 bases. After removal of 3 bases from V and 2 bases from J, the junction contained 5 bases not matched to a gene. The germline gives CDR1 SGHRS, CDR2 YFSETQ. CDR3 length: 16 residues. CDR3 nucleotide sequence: TGCGCCAGCAGCTCCCAGGGACTAGCGGACACAGATACGCAGTATTTT. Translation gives CASSSQGLADTDTQYF.

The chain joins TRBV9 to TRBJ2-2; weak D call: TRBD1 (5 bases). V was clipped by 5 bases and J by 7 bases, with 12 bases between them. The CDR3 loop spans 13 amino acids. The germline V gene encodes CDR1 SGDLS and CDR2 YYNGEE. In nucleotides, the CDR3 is TGTGCCAGCAGATCCCAGGGCGTCGGGGAGCTGTTTTTT. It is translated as CASRSQGVGELFF.

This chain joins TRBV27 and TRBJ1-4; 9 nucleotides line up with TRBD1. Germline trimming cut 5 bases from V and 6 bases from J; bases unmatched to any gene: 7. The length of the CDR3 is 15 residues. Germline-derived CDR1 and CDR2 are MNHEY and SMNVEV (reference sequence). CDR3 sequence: CASSLGDRADEKLFF. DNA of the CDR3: TGTGCCAGCAGTCTCGGGGACAGGGCAGATGAAAAACTGTTTTTT.

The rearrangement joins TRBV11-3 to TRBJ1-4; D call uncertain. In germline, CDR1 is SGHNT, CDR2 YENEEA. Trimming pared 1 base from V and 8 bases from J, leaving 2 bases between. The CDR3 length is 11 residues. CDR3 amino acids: CASSLAEKLFF. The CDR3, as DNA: TGTGCCAGCAGCTTAGCAGAAAAACTGTTTTTT.

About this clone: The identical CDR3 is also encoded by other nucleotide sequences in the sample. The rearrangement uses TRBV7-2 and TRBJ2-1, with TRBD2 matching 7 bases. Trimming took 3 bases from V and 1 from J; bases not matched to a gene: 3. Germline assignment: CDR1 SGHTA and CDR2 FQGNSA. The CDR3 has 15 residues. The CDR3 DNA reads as TGTGCCAGCAGCTTGGGGGGGAGGTCCTACAATGAGCAGTTCTTC. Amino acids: CASSLGGRSYNEQFF.

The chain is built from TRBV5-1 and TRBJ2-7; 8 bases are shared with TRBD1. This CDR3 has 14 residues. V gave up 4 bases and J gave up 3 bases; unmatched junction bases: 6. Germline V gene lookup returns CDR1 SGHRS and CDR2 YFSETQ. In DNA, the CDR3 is TGCGCCAGCAGCGCCGGGACAGGAGGCTACGAGCAGTACTTC. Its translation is CASSAGTGGYEQYF.

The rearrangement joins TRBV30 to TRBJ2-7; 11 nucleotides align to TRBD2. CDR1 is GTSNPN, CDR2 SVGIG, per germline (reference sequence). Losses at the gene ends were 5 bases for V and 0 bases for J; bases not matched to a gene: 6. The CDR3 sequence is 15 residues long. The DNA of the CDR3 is TGTGCCTGGGGTAGCGGGAGGGGAGGCTCCTACGAGCAGTACTTC. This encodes CAWGSGRGGSYEQYF.

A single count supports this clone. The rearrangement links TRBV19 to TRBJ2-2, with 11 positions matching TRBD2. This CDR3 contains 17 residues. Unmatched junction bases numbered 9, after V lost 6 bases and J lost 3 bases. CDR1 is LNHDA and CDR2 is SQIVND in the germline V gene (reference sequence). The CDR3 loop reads CASSPIAGGPDTGELFF. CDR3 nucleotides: TGTGCCAGTAGCCCGATAGCGGGAGGGCCGGACACCGGGGAGCTGTTTTTT.

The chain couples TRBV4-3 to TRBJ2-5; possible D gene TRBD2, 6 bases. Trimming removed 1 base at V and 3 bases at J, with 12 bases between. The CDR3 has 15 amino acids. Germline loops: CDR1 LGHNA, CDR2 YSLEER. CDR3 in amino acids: CASSQVGEAEETQYF. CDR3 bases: TGCGCCAGCAGCCAAGTAGGGGAGGCCGAAGAGACCCAGTACTTC.

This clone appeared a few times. The chain's CDR3 is CATSRGQGVSYEQYF. CDR3 nucleotides: TGTGCCACCAGCAGGGGACAGGGGGTAAGCTACGAGCAGTACTTC. This chain links TRBV15 with TRBJ2-7; 11 bases agree with TRBD1. The CDR3 contains 15 residues. The V gene's germline CDR1 is LNHNV and CDR2 YYDKDF (reference sequence). V shed 3 bases and J 3 bases; nucleotides not matched to a gene: 4. Filled out from reference TRBV15 and TRBJ2-7, the complete variable domain reads DAMVIQNPRYQVTQFGKPVTLSCSQTLNHNVMYWYQQKSSQAPKLLFHYYDKDFNNEADTPDNFQSRRPNTSFCFLDIRSPGLGDTAMYLCATSRGQGVSYEQYFGPGTRLTVT.

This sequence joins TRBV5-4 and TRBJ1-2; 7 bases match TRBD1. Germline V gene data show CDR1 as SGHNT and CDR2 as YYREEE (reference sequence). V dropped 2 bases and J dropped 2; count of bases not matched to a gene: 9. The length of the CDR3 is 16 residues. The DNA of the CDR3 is TGTGCCAGCAGCTTCTCAAACAGGGGATTAAACTATGGCTACACCTTC. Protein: CASSFSNRGLNYGYTF.

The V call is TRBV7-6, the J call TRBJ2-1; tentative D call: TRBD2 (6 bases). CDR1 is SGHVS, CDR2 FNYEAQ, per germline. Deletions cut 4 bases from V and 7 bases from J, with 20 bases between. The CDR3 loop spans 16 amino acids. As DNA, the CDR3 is TGTGCCAGCAGCTCTGAGGCGGGGCGCTCTACAAATGAGCAGTTCTTC. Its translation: CASSSEAGRSTNEQFF.

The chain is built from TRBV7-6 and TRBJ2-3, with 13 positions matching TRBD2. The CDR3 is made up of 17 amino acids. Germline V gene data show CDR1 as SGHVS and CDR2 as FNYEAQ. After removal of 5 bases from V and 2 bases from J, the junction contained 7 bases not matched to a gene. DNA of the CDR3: TGTGCCAGCAGCCTCGGGACTAGCGGGACACCCACAGATACGCAGTATTTT. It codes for CASSLGTSGTPTDTQYF. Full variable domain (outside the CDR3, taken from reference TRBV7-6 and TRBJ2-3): GAGVSQSPRYKVTKRGQDVALRCDPISGHVSLYWYRQALGQGPEFLTYFNYEAQQDKSGLPNDRFSAERPEGSISTLTIQRTEQRDSAMYRCASSLGTSGTPTDTQYFGPGTRLTVL.

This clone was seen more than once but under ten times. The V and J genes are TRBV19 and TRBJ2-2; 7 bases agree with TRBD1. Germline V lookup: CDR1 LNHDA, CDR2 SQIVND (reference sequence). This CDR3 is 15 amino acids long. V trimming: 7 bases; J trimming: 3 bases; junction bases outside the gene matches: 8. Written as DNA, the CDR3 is TGTGCCAGTATTCCGCAGGGGGTACACACCGGGGAGCTGTTTTTT. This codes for CASIPQGVHTGELFF.

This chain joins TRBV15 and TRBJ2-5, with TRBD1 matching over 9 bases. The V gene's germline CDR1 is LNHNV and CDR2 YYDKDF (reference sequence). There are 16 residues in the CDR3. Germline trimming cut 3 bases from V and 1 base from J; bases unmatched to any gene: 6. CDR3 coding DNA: TGTGCCACCAGCAGTAGCCGGGACAGGGTCCAAGAGACCCAGTACTTC. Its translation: CATSSSRDRVQETQYF.

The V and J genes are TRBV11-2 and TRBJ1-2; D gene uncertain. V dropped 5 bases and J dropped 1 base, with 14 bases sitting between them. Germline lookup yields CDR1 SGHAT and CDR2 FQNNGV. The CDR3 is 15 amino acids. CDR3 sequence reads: CASSPRPGYNYGYTF. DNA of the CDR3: TGTGCCAGCAGCCCTCGGCCGGGTTATAACTATGGCTACACCTTC.

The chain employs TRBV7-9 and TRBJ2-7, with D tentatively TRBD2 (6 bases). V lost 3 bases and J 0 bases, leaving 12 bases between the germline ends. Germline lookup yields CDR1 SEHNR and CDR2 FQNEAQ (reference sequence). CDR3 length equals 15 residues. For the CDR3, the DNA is TGTGCCAGCAGCTTTCCGGGACTGTACTCCTACGAGCAGTACTTC. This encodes CASSFPGLYSYEQYF.